This T cell receptor beta chain was sequenced for a study of CD8 T cells in ankylosing spondylitis. TCRdb re-called the 5' RACE reads with MiXCR, one entry per CDR3 protein. There are more than 200,000 distinct CDR3 sequences in the sample; under 30% occur only once, and more than 0.6% lies in the top ten. Notes on the study in general: The clones that were linked to disease were reported to be significantly enriched in matched synovial fluid samples from ankylosing spondylitis patients. There were earlier reports of some motif variants in reactive arthritis synovial fluid and blood. Those disease-linked clones were CD8+; they were also relatively rare in peripheral blood. Blood of patients with ankylosing spondylitis appeared to be characterized by a TCR beta motif of eight highly homologous variants.

The CDR3 loop spans 13 amino acids. Germline V lookup: CDR1 MNHEY, CDR2 SMNVEV (reference sequence). V was cut by 6 bases and J by 1 base, with 8 bases left in between. A remark on this clonotype: What it binds is unknown.

V gene TRBV27 combines with J gene TRBJ2-3, with D perhaps TRBD1 (5 bases). The sequence was collected from a male donor with ankylosing spondylitis or in good health (not recorded which). Sample: blood, either unsorted or a sorted T cell fraction (not recorded which). CDR3 nucleotide sequence: TGTGCCAGCAGCCGACAGCGCACAGATACGCAGTATTTT. Its translation: CASSRQRTDTQYF.